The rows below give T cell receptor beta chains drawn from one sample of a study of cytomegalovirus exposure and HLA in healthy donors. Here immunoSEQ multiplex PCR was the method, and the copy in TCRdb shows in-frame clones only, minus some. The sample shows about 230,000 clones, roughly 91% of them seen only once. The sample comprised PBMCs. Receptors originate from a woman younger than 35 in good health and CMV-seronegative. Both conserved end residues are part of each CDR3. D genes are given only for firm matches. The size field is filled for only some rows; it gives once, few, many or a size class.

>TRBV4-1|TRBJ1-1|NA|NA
TGCGCCAGCAGCCAATTCGGGGGGGAGAACACTGAAGCTTTCTTT
CASSQFGGENTEAFF
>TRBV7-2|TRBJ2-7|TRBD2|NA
TGTGCCAGCAGTTATGTCACGGGGGGGCAGGACTTC
CASSYVTGGQDF
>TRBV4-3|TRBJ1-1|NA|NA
TGCGCCAGCAGCCAAGGTCAGTTGAACACTGAAGCTTTCTTT
CASSQGQLNTEAFF
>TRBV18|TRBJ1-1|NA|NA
TGTGCCAGCTCACCGGACCATATCAGGGAAGGTACTGAAGCTTTCTTT
CASSPDHIREGTEAFF
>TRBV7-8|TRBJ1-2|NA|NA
TGTGCCAGCAGCTTATCAGGCCGGCGTTATGGCTACACCTTC
CASSLSGRRYGYTF
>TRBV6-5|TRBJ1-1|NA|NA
TGTGCCAGCAGTTACTCGATTGGGGGGAGAGACACTGAAGCTTTCTTT
CASSYSIGGRDTEAFF
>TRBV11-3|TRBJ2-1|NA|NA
TGTGCCAGCAGCTTAGTATGGCAGGTGAGCAATGAGCAGTTCTTC
CASSLVWQVSNEQFF
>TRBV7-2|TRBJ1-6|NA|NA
TGTGCCAGCAGCTTACGGGGAGGAGGGCCCTGGGGCTATAATTCACCCCTCCACTTT
CASSLRGGGPWGYNSPLHF
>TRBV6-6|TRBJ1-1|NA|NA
TGTGCCAGCAGTTACTCCGAGGGTCGGGAGAACACTGAAGCTTTCTTT
CASSYSEGRENTEAFF
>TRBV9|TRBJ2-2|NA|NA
TGTGCCAGCAGCGTAGCCGGGTTTCTCGGGGAGCTGTTTTTT
CASSVAGFLGELFF
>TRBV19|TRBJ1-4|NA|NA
TGTGCCAGTAGCTATAGTGGTATCGGGAAACTGTTTTTT
CASSYSGIGKLFF
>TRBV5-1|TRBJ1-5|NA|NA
TGCGCCAGCAGCTTGGATCGTACGAGGTACGATAGCAATCAGCCCCAGCATTTT
CASSLDRTRYDSNQPQHF
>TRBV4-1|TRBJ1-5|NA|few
TGCGCCAGCAGCCATAGGGGCCTCGGGAGTAAGGTAATGCAGCCCCAGCATTTT
CASSHRGLGSKVMQPQHF
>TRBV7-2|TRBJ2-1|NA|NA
TGTGCCAGCAGTCCGAGCACTCAAAATGAGCAGTTCTTC
CASSPSTQNEQFF
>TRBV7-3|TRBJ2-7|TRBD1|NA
TGTGCCAGCAGCCCCCCACAGGGGGCTAACGAGCAGTACTTC
CASSPPQGANEQYF
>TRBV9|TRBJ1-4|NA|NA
TGTGCCAGCAGCCGGGGTGGGGAAAAACTGTTTTTT
CASSRGGEKLFF
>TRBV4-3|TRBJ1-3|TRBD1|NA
TGCGCCAGCAGCCAAGCCCGGACAGGGGGAAACACCATATATTTT
CASSQARTGGNTIYF